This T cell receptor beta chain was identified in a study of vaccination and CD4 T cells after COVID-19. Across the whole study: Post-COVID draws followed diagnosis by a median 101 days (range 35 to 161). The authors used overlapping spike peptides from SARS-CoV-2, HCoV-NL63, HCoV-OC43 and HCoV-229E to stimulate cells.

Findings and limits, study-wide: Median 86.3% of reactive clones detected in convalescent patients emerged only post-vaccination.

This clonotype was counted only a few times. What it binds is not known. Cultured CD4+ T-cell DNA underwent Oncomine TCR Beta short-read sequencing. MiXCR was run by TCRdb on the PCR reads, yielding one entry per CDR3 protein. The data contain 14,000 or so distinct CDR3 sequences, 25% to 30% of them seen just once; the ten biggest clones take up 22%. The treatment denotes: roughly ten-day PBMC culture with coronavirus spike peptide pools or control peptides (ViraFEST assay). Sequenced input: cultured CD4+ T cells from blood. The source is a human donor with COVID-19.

CDR3 DNA: TGTGCCAGCAAACCCGACAGCTCCTACAATGAGCAGTTCTTC. It translates to CASKPDSSYNEQFF. The chain carries TRBV6-1 and TRBJ2-1; D might be TRBD1 (5 bases). V lost 7 bases and J lost 0, with 10 bases in between. The CDR3 extends over 14 amino acids. CDR1 is MNHNS, CDR2 SASEGT, per germline.